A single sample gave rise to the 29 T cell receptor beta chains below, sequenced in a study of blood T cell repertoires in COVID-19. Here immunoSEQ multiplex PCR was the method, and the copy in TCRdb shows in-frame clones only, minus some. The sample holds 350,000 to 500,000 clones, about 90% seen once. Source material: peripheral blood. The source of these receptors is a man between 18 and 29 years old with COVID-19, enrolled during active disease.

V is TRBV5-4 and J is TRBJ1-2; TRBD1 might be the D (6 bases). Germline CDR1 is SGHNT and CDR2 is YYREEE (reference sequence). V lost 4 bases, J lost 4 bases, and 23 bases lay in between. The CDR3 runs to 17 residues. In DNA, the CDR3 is TGTGCCAGCAGCAATACAGGGTTTGTGAGTCGTGGCTATGGCTACACCTTC. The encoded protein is CASSNTGFVSRGYGYTF. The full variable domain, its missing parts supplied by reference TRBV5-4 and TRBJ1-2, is ETGVTQSPTHLIKTRGQQVTLRCSSQSGHNTVSWYQQALGQGPQFIFQYYREEENGRGNFPPRFSGLQFPNYSSELNVNALELDDSALYLCASSNTGFVSRGYGYTFGSGTRLTVV.

The CDR3 loop is CASTRDRGQLNYGYTF. The CDR3, as DNA: TGTGCCAGCACCCGGGACAGGGGGCAACTAAACTATGGCTACACCTTC. J is TRBJ1-2 and V is TRBV7-8; 12 bases align to TRBD1. Germline V lookup: CDR1 SGHVS, CDR2 FQNEAQ. Losses at the gene ends were 7 bases for V and 2 bases for J; bases not matched to a gene: 8. The CDR3 totals 16 residues.

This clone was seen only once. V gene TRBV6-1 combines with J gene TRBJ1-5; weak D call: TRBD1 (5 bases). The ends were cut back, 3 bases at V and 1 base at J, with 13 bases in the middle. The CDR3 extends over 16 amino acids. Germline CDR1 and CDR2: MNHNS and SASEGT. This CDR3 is CASSDSPRASNQPQHF. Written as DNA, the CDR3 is TGTGCCAGCAGTGATAGCCCCAGGGCCAGCAATCAGCCCCAGCATTTT.

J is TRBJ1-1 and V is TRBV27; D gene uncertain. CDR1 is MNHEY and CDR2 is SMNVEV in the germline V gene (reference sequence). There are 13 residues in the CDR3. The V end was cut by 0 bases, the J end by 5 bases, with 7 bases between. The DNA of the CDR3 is TGTGCCAGCAGTTTATCGCACAGTACTGAAGCTTTCTTT. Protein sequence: CASSLSHSTEAFF.

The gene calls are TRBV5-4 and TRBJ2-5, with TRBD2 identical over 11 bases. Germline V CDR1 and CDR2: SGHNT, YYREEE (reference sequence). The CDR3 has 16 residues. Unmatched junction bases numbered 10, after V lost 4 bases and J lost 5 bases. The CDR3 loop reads CASSRRLAGIDETQYF. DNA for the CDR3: TGTGCCAGCAGCAGGAGACTAGCGGGGATAGACGAGACCCAGTACTTC.

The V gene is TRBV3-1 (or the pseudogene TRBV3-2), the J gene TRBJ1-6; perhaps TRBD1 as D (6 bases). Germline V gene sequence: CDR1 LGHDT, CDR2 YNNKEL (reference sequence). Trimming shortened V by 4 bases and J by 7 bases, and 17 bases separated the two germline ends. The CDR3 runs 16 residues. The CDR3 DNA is TGTGCCAGCAGCCCCGAAAGACAGGCTACGAATTCACCCCTCCACTTT. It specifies CASSPERQATNSPLHF.

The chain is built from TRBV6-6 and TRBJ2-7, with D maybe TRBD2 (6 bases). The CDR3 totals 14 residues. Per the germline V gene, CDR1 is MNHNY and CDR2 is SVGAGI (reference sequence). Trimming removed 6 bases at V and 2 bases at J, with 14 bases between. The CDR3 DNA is TGTGCCAGCAGCCAGGAGGGTCCTACCTACGAGCAGTACTTC. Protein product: CASSQEGPTYEQYF.

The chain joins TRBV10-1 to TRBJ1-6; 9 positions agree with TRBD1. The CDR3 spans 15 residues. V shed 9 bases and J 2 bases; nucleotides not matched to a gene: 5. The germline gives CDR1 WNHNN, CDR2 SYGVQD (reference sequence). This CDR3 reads CARGQGRAYNSPLHF. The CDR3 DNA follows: TGCGCCAGGGGACAGGGCAGGGCCTATAATTCACCCCTCCACTTT.

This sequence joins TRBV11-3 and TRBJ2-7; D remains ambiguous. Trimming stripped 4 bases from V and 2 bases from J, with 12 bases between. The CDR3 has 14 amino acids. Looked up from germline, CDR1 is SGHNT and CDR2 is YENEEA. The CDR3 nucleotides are TGTGCCAGCAGCTCCAGAACAAAACCCTACGAGCAGTACTTC. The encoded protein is CASSSRTKPYEQYF.

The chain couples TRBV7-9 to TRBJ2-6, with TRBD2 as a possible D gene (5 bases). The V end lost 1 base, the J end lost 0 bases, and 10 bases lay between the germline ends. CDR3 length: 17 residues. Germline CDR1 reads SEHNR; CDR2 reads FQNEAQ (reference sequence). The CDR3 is CASSLGGLDSGANVLTF. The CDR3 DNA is TGTGCCAGCAGCTTAGGAGGGTTAGACTCTGGGGCCAACGTCCTGACTTTC.

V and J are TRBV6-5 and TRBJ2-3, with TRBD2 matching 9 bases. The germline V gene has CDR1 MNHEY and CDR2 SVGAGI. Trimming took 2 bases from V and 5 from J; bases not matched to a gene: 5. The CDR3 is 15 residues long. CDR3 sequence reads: CASSYAGGRVDTQYF. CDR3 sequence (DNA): TGTGCCAGCAGTTACGCGGGGGGGCGGGTAGATACGCAGTATTTT.

The CDR3 coding sequence is TGTGCCAGTACCCAGACTCTAGGAGGGTCATTGAGTAATGAAAAACTGTTTTTT. Translation gives CASTQTLGGSLSNEKLFF. The J gene is TRBJ1-4, the V gene TRBV19; D unclear. Between the trimmed V and J ends, which lost 7 bases and 4 bases, there was a span of 25 bases. Per the germline V gene, CDR1 is LNHDA and CDR2 is SQIVND (reference sequence). This CDR3 comprises 18 residues.

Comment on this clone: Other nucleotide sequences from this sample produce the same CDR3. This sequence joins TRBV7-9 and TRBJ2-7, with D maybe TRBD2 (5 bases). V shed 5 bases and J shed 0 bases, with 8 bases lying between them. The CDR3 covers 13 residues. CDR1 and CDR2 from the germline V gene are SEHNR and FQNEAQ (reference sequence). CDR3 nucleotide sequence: TGTGCCAGCAGCACTAGTGACTCCTACGAGCAGTACTTC. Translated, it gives CASSTSDSYEQYF.

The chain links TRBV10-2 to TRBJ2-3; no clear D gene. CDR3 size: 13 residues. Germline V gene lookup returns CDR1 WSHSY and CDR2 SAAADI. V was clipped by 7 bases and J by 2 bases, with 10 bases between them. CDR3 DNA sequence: TGCGCCAGCAACGTAGCCCTCACAGATACGCAGTATTTT. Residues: CASNVALTDTQYF.

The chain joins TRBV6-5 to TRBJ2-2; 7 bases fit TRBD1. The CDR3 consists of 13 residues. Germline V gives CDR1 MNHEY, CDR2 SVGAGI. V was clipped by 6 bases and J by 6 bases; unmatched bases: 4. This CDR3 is CASSRDRAGELFF. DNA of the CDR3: TGTGCCAGCAGCCGCGACAGGGCCGGGGAGCTGTTTTTT.

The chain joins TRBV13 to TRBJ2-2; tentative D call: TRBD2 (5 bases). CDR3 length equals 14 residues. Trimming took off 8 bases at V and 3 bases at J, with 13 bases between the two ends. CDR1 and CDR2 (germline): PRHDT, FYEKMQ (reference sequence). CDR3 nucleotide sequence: TGTGCCAGCTGCCGAGGGCAAGACACCGGGGAGCTGTTTTTT. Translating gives CASCRGQDTGELFF.

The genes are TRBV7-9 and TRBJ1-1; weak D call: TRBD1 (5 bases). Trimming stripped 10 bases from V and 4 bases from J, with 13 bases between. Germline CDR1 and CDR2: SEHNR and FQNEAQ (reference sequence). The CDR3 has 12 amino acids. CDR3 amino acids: CATDRGSTEAFF. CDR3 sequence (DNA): TGTGCCACCGATCGGGGGAGCACTGAAGCTTTCTTT.

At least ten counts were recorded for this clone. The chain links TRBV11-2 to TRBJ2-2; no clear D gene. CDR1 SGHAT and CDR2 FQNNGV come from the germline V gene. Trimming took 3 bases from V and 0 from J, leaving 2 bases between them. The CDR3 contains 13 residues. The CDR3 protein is CASSFSNTGELFF. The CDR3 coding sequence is TGTGCCAGCAGCTTCTCGAACACCGGGGAGCTGTTTTTT.

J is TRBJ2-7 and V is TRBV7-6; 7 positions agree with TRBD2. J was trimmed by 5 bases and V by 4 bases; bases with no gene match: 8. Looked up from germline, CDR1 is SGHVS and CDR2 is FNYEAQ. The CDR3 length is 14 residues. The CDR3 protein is CASSSSGEGDEQYF. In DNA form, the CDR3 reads TGTGCCAGCAGCTCGAGCGGGGAAGGGGACGAGCAGTACTTC.

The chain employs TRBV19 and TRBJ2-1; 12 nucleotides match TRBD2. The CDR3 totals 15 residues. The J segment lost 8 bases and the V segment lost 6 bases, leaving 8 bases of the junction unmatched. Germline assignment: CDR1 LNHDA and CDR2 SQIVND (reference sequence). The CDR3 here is CASRLTSGGFHEQFF. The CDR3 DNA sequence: TGTGCCAGTAGACTTACTAGCGGGGGGTTCCATGAGCAGTTCTTC.

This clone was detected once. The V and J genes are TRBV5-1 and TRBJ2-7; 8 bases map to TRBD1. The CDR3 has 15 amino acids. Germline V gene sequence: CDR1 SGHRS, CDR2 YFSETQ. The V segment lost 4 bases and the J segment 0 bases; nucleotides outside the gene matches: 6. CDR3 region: CASSVGQASSYEQYF. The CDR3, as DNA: TGCGCCAGCAGCGTGGGACAGGCGAGCTCCTACGAGCAGTACTTC.

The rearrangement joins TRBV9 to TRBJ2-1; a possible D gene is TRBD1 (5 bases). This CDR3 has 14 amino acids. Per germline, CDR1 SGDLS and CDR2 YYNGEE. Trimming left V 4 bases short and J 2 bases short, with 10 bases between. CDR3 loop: CASSPRQPYNEQFF. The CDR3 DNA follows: TGTGCCAGCAGCCCCAGACAGCCCTACAATGAGCAGTTCTTC.

The CDR3 loop is CASSQDDTGTNEKLFF. The CDR3 nucleotides read TGTGCCAGCAGCCAAGATGACACAGGAACTAATGAAAAACTGTTTTTT. V usage is TRBV14 and J usage is TRBJ1-4, with D possibly TRBD1 on 5 matching bases. The ends were cut back, 0 bases at V and 1 base at J, with 9 bases in the middle. The CDR3 has 16 residues. In germline, CDR1 is SGHDN, CDR2 FVKESK.

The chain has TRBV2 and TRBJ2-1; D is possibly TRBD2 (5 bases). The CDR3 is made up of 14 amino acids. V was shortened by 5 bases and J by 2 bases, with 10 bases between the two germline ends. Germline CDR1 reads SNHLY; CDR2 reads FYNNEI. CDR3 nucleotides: TGTGCCAGCAGTAGGGAGATTGCCTACAATGAGCAGTTCTTC. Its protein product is CASSREIAYNEQFF.

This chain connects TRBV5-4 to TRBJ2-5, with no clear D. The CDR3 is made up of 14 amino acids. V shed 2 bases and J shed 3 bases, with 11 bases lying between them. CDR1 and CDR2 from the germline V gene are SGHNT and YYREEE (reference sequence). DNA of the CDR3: TGTGCCAGCAGCTTCCCGCAAGAGAAAGAGACCCAGTACTTC. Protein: CASSFPQEKETQYF.

Written as DNA, the CDR3 is TGCGCCAGCAGCCGGTCTAGCGACAATGAGCAGTTCTTC. It yields the protein CASSRSSDNEQFF. This sequence joins TRBV4-1 and TRBJ2-1, with D maybe TRBD2 (6 bases). Germline V gene lookup returns CDR1 MGHRA and CDR2 YSYEKL. The CDR3 is 13 amino acids. V lost 4 bases and J 5 bases, leaving 9 bases between the germline ends.

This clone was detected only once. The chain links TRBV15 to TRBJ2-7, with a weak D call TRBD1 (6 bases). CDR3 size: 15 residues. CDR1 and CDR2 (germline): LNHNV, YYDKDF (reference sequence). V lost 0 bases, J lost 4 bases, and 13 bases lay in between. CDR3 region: CATSRDLGAWYEQYF. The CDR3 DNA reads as TGTGCCACCAGCAGAGATTTGGGGGCGTGGTACGAGCAGTACTTC. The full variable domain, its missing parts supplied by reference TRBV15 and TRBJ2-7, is DAMVIQNPRYQVTQFGKPVTLSCSQTLNHNVMYWYQQKSSQAPKLLFHYYDKDFNNEADTPDNFQSRRPNTSFCFLDIRSPGLGDTAMYLCATSRDLGAWYEQYFGPGTRLTVT.

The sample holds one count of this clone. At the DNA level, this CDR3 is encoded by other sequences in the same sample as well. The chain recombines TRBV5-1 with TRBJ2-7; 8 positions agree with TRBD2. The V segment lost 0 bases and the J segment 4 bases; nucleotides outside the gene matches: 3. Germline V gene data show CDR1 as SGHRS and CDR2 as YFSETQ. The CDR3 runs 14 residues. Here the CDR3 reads CASSLAGGPYEQYF. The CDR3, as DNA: TGCGCCAGCAGCTTGGCGGGAGGGCCTTACGAGCAGTACTTC.

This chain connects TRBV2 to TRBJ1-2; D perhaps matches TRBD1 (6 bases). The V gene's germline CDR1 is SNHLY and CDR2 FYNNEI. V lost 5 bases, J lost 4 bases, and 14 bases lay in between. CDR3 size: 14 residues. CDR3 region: CASSSTTGGYGYTF. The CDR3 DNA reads TGTGCCAGCAGTTCTACGACAGGAGGCTATGGCTACACCTTC.